These 29 T cell receptor beta chains came from one sample sequenced in a study of CD8 T cells in Susac syndrome. It was with random hexamers that about 0.45 to 1 ug RNA was reverse transcribed. TCRdb called the immunoSEQ multiplex PCR reads again in MiXCR, with one record for every CDR3 protein. The table records about 130,000 distinct CDR3 sequences, roughly 94% of them present only once. Sequencing input: CD4+ T cells from PBMCs. Receptors originate from a human donor with multiple sclerosis.

The chain carries TRBV5-1 and TRBJ2-5; weak D call: TRBD1 (8 bases). CDR3 length: 14 amino acids. V was shortened by 4 bases and J by 6 bases, with 16 bases between the two germline ends. Germline-derived CDR1 and CDR2 are SGHRS and YFSETQ. CDR3 bases: TGCGCCAGCAGCGTGGACAGGGAGGGGCAGACCCAGTACTTC. Protein sequence: CASSVDREGQTQYF.

This clonotype showed up just once. V is TRBV20-1 and J is TRBJ2-1; 13 bases agree with TRBD2. This CDR3 is built from 20 residues. The junction had 19 bases not matched to a gene; V was cut back by 0 bases and J by 8 bases. The germline gives CDR1 DFQATT, CDR2 SNEGSKA (reference sequence). The CDR3 sequence: CSARDPWGLAGRSSGDEQFF. In DNA form, the CDR3 reads TGCAGTGCTAGAGATCCATGGGGACTAGCGGGGAGAAGCTCGGGGGATGAGCAGTTCTTC.

This clonotype was observed once. The chain uses TRBV9 and TRBJ1-4; no definite D call. The CDR3 loop spans 13 amino acids. Trimming pared 1 base from V and 10 bases from J, leaving 11 bases between. CDR1 and CDR2 (germline): SGDLS, YYNGEE. CDR3 in amino acids: CASSVRPGGKLFF. CDR3 sequence (DNA): TGTGCCAGCAGCGTACGTCCGGGAGGAAAACTGTTTTTT.

V usage is TRBV5-5 and J usage is TRBJ1-2; 7 bases fit TRBD1. The CDR3 spans 14 residues. V shed 4 bases, J shed 4 bases, and the junction held 7 bases outside the gene matches. The V gene's germline CDR1 is SGHKS and CDR2 YYEKEE (reference sequence). CDR3 loop: CASSRQGDVYGYTF. DNA for the CDR3: TGTGCCAGCAGCCGACAGGGAGATGTCTATGGCTACACCTTC.

The chain carries TRBV18 and TRBJ2-1, with 8 bases lining up with TRBD1. The ends lost 3 bases at V and 0 bases at J; junction bases unmatched: 4. CDR3 length equals 16 residues. CDR1 and CDR2 from the germline V gene are KGHSH and LQKENI. CDR3 protein: CASSPGQGSSYNEQFF. CDR3 nucleotide sequence: TGTGCCAGCTCACCCGGACAGGGTAGCTCCTACAATGAGCAGTTCTTC.

V and J are TRBV18 and TRBJ2-1, with D uncertain. Trimming took off 0 bases at V and 3 bases at J, with 6 bases between the two ends. There are 14 residues in the CDR3. Per the germline V gene, CDR1 is KGHSH and CDR2 is LQKENI. The CDR3 loop reads CASSPPHFYNEQFF. CDR3 bases: TGTGCCAGCTCACCACCGCACTTCTACAATGAGCAGTTCTTC.

The V gene is TRBV3-1, the J gene TRBJ2-1; no clear D gene. Germline CDR1 LGHDT, CDR2 YNNKEL (reference sequence). The CDR3 spans 14 residues. The V and J ends lost 1 base and 8 bases respectively, with 12 bases between them. CDR3 sequence: CASSQGGGFDEQFF. CDR3 sequence (DNA): TGTGCCAGCAGCCAAGGTGGCGGTTTCGATGAGCAGTTCTTC.

V is TRBV5-8 and J is TRBJ1-1; D unresolved. The CDR3 runs 17 residues. V lost 0 bases, J lost 5 bases, and 20 bases lay in between. Germline V gives CDR1 SGHTS, CDR2 YDEGEE. CDR3 residues: CASSLGVLGPVGTEAFF. Here the CDR3 DNA reads TGTGCCAGCAGCTTGGGGGTTCTGGGTCCGGTGGGGACTGAAGCTTTCTTT.

This rearrangement joins TRBV18 to TRBJ1-1; unclear D gene. This CDR3 has 14 amino acids. CDR1 is KGHSH and CDR2 is LQKENI in the germline V gene. The germline V and J ends were trimmed by 2 bases and 2 bases, with 9 bases remaining between them. Here the CDR3 DNA reads TGTGCCAGCTCACCAAAAACAGCCAACACTGAAGCTTTCTTT. Its protein is CASSPKTANTEAFF.

The chain has TRBV7-2 and TRBJ1-4; perhaps TRBD1 as D (5 bases). CDR1 is SGHTA and CDR2 is FQGNSA in the germline V gene. V was trimmed by 4 bases and J by 5 bases, leaving 14 bases between them. The CDR3 covers 15 residues. CDR3 coding DNA: TGTGCCAGCAGCTCGACCGGGACGGAGAATGAAAAACTGTTTTTT. This codes for CASSSTGTENEKLFF.

The rearrangement joins TRBV7-9 to TRBJ1-1; 9 nucleotides line up with TRBD1. The length of the CDR3 is 16 residues. Germline values: CDR1 SEHNR, CDR2 FQNEAQ (reference sequence). With V trimmed by 2 bases and J by 1 base, 5 bases remained unmatched. CDR3 amino acids: CASSLWTGASNTEAFF. The CDR3 DNA sequence: TGTGCCAGCAGCTTATGGACAGGGGCATCGAACACTGAAGCTTTCTTT.

The chain combines TRBV7-2 with TRBJ1-2, with 9 positions matching TRBD1. J was trimmed by 3 bases and V by 4 bases; bases with no gene match: 3. The length of the CDR3 is 14 residues. Germline V gene sequence: CDR1 SGHTA, CDR2 FQGNSA. The CDR3 protein is CASSSRTGDYGYTF. DNA of the CDR3: TGTGCCAGCAGCTCCCGGACAGGGGACTATGGCTACACCTTC.

This rearrangement joins TRBV6-5 to TRBJ2-7; D gene ambiguous. The CDR3 is made up of 14 amino acids. The ends were cut back, 5 bases at V and 3 bases at J, with 14 bases in the middle. Germline CDR1 reads MNHEY; CDR2 reads SVGAGI. The CDR3 DNA reads TGTGCCAGCAGTAGCAATAGAGGAATCTACGAGCAGTACTTC. Its translation is CASSSNRGIYEQYF.

This clonotype came up once. The gene calls are TRBV11-2 and TRBJ2-1, with D possibly being TRBD2 (5 bases). This CDR3 region has 12 residues. Germline V lookup: CDR1 SGHAT, CDR2 FQNNGV. Trimming cost V 3 bases and J 13 bases, with 13 bases left between them. The CDR3 nucleotides are TGTGCCAGCAGCTTTGTAGCGACGGTACAGTTCTTC. Its translation: CASSFVATVQFF.

This clonotype has more than one count but fewer than ten. The chain has TRBV5-1 and TRBJ2-2, with 8 bases that match TRBD2. The CDR3 sequence is 14 residues long. The V gene end was trimmed by 4 bases and the J gene end by 4 bases; junction bases not matched to a gene: 3. From germline, CDR1 is SGHRS and CDR2 YFSETQ. The CDR3 DNA follows: TGCGCCAGCAGCAACAGCGGGAGCACCGGGGAGCTGTTTTTT. Translated: CASSNSGSTGELFF. The full variable domain, its missing parts supplied by reference TRBV5-1 and TRBJ2-2, is KAGVTQTPRYLIKTRGQQVTLSCSPISGHRSVSWYQQTPGQGLQFLFEYFSETQRNKGNFPGRFSGRQFSNSRSEMNVSTLELGDSALYLCASSNSGSTGELFFGEGSRLTVL.

The J gene is TRBJ1-1, the V gene TRBV5-4, with D maybe TRBD1 (5 bases). The germline gives CDR1 SGHNT, CDR2 YYREEE (reference sequence). V dropped 0 bases and J dropped 7 bases, with 16 bases sitting between them. CDR3 length equals 15 residues. The CDR3 coding sequence is TGTGCCAGCAGCTTGGGGGGCCCCAGGCCTTATGAAGCTTTCTTT. It translates to CASSLGGPRPYEAFF. Complete variable domain (other parts from reference TRBV5-4 and TRBJ1-1): ETGVTQSPTHLIKTRGQQVTLRCSSQSGHNTVSWYQQALGQGPQFIFQYYREEENGRGNFPPRFSGLQFPNYSSELNVNALELDDSALYLCASSLGGPRPYEAFFGQGTRLTVV.

This clonotype was seen just once. The chain combines TRBV18 with TRBJ2-4, with 8 bases matching TRBD1. Germline V CDR1 and CDR2: KGHSH, LQKENI. The CDR3 spans 17 residues. With V trimmed by 3 bases and J by 2 bases, 9 bases remained unmatched. The CDR3 loop reads CASSPGTGDYSKNIQYF. The CDR3, as DNA: TGTGCCAGCTCACCCGGGACAGGTGATTACTCCAAAAACATTCAGTACTTC.

The chain uses TRBV20-1 and TRBJ2-1; D remains unclear. Trimming removed 3 bases at V and 8 bases at J, with 26 bases between. This CDR3 region has 17 residues. Germline assignment: CDR1 DFQATT and CDR2 SNEGSKA (reference sequence). CDR3 in amino acids: CSASDPGRVAIYDEQFF. In nucleotides, the CDR3 is TGCAGTGCTAGTGATCCCGGACGGGTAGCCATTTACGATGAGCAGTTCTTC.

V is TRBV29-1 and J is TRBJ2-3; D remains unclear. Germline CDR1 SQVTM, CDR2 ANQGSEA. V was trimmed by 5 bases and J by 2 bases, leaving 11 bases between them. The CDR3 sequence is 13 residues long. The CDR3, as DNA: TGCAGCGTTCTTTTACGGGCCACAGATACGCAGTATTTT. Translation: CSVLLRATDTQYF.

The V gene is TRBV7-2, the J gene TRBJ2-7, with D perhaps TRBD2 (6 bases). The germline V gene has CDR1 SGHTA and CDR2 FQGNSA. V lost 2 bases, J lost 6 bases, and 14 bases lay in between. CDR3 length: 14 residues. CDR3 in DNA: TGTGCCAGCAGCTTACTTACTAGCTTTGGCGAGCAGTACTTC. Amino acid sequence: CASSLLTSFGEQYF.

This chain connects TRBV30 to TRBJ1-1; perhaps TRBD1 as D (5 bases). Germline assignment: CDR1 GTSNPN and CDR2 SVGIG (reference sequence). V shed 4 bases and J shed 0 bases, with 9 bases lying between them. The CDR3 is 13 residues long. The CDR3 DNA is TGTGCCTGGACGGGGCAAATGAACACTGAAGCTTTCTTT. This sequence encodes CAWTGQMNTEAFF.

This clonotype is a singleton in its sample. CDR3 in amino acids: CASSILTGAAGELFF. CDR3 nucleotides: TGTGCCAGTAGTATTCTTACAGGGGCAGCCGGGGAGCTGTTTTTT. The chain is built from TRBV19 and TRBJ2-2, with 7 bases that match TRBD1. The CDR3 sequence is 15 residues long. The V and J ends lost 3 bases and 6 bases, in that order; junction bases with no gene match: 7. Germline V gene sequence: CDR1 LNHDA, CDR2 SQIVND (reference sequence).

V and J are TRBV2 and TRBJ1-4; the D gene is possibly TRBD1 (6 bases). CDR3 length equals 15 residues. Germline lookup yields CDR1 SNHLY and CDR2 FYNNEI. The V end lost 4 bases, the J end lost 2 bases, and 11 bases lay between the germline ends. The CDR3 is CASSGLGGTNEKLFF. The CDR3 coding sequence is TGTGCCAGCAGTGGTTTGGGGGGCACTAATGAAAAACTGTTTTTT. Based on the CDR3 plus reference TRBV2 and TRBJ1-4, the full variable domain is EPEVTQTPSHQVTQMGQEVILRCVPISNHLYFYWYRQILGQKVEFLVSFYNNEISEKSEIFDDQFSVERPDGSNFTLKIRSTKLEDSAMYFCASSGLGGTNEKLFFGSGTQLSVL.

The chain is built from TRBV6-1 and TRBJ2-6; D is unclear. The length of the CDR3 is 17 residues. Trimming removed 7 bases from V and 2 bases from J, with 18 bases in between. Per the germline V gene, CDR1 is MNHNS and CDR2 is SASEGT. The CDR3 DNA reads TGTGCCAGCACCACATCCAAAGGGATAACTGGGGCCAACGTCCTGACTTTC. Translating gives CASTTSKGITGANVLTF.

The rearrangement links TRBV29-1 to TRBJ1-6; no clear D. CDR1 and CDR2 (germline): SQVTM, ANQGSEA. Between the trimmed V and J ends, which lost 4 bases and 14 bases, there was a span of 18 bases. There are 13 residues in the CDR3. The CDR3 DNA sequence: TGCAGCGTTGGTACTCAAGGAGGTCAGACCCTCCACTTT. It codes for CSVGTQGGQTLHF.

The CDR3 nucleotides read TGTGCCTGGAGGAGCAGAATCTCCAATGAGCAGTTCTTC. This encodes CAWRSRISNEQFF. V gene TRBV30 combines with J gene TRBJ2-1; D remains ambiguous. The germline V gene has CDR1 GTSNPN and CDR2 SVGIG (reference sequence). The germline V and J ends were trimmed by 3 bases and 6 bases, with 12 bases remaining between them. CDR3 size: 13 residues.

The rearrangement links TRBV7-2 to TRBJ2-2, with TRBD1 identical over 7 bases. Germline CDR1 SGHTA, CDR2 FQGNSA. V shed 1 base and J 3 bases; nucleotides not matched to a gene: 11. The CDR3 loop spans 18 amino acids. CDR3 in amino acids: CASSLDPRKGAHTGELFF. CDR3 coding DNA: TGTGCCAGCAGCTTAGACCCCCGGAAGGGGGCTCACACCGGGGAGCTGTTTTTT.

The rearrangement links TRBV7-9 to TRBJ2-1; TRBD1 matches at 8 bases. The CDR3 is 13 residues long. The junction had 10 bases not matched to a gene; V was cut back by 8 bases and J by 10 bases. Germline CDR1 SEHNR, CDR2 FQNEAQ (reference sequence). CDR3 DNA: TGTGCCAGCGGAACAGGGGGAAGTGGCGAGCAGTTCTTC. This translates into CASGTGGSGEQFF.

The J gene is TRBJ2-7, the V gene TRBV6-5, with D possibly called TRBD1 or TRBD2 (5 bases each). CDR1 and CDR2 (germline): MNHEY, SVGAGI. There are 15 residues in the CDR3. Trimming pared 4 bases from V and 2 bases from J, leaving 15 bases between. The DNA for the CDR3 is TGTGCCAGCAGTTCGGCTGAGGGGTCCGCCTACGAGCAGTACTTC. Amino acids: CASSSAEGSAYEQYF.